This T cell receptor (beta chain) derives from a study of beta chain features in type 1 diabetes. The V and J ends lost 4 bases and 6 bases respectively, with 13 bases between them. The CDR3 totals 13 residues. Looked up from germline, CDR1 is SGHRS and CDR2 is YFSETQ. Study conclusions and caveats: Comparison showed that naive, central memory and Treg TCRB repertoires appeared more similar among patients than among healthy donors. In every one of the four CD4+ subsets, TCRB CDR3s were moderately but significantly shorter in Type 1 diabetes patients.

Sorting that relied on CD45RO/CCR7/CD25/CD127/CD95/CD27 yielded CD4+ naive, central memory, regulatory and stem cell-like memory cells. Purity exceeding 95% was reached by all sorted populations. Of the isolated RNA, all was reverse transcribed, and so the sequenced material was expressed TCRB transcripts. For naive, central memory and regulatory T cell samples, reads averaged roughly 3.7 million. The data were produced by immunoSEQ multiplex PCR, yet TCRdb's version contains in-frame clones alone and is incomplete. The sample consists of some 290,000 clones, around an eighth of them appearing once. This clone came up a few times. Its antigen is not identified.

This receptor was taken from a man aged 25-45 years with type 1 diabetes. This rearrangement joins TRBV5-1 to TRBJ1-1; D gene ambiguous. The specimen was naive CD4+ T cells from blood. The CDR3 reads CASSPSERSEAFF. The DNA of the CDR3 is TGCGCCAGCAGCCCCAGTGAGCGATCTGAAGCTTTCTTT.